This TCR beta chain stems from a study of blood T cell repertoires in COVID-19. Study context: Sources were T cells, B-cell-depleted T cells, or PBMCs; the material itself was cDNA or gDNA.

J was trimmed by 6 bases and V by 4 bases; bases with no gene match: 6. Per germline, CDR1 GTSNPN and CDR2 SVGIG (reference sequence). The CDR3 sequence is 13 residues long. The repertoire was sequenced with immunoSEQ multiplex PCR; TCRdb's copy has only in-frame clones and lacks some. The table lists some 250,000 clones, roughly 86% of them singletons. The TCR sequence derives from a woman aged 25 to 39 with acute COVID-19. This chain uses TRBV30 with TRBJ2-7; TRBD2 aligns across 10 bases. Sequences were obtained from PBMCs or T cells enriched from blood (not recorded which). The CDR3 region is CAWIGLAEGEQYF. The CDR3 coding sequence is TGTGCCTGGATCGGACTAGCGGAGGGCGAGCAGTACTTC.